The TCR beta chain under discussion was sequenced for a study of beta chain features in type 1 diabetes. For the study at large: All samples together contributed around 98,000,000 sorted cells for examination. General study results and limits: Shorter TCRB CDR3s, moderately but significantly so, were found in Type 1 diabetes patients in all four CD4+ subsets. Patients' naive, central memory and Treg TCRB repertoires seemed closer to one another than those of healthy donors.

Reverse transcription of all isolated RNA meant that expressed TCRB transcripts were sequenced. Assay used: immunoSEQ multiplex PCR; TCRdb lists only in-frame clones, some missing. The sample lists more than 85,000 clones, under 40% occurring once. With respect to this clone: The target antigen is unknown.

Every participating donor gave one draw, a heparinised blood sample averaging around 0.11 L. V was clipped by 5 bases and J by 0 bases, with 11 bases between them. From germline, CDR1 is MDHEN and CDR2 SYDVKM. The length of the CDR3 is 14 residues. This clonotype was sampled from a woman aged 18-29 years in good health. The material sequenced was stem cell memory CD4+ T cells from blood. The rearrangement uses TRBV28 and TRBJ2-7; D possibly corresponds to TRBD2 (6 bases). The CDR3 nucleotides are TGTGCCAGCAGTCCTAGCGTTCCCTCCTACGAGCAGTACTTC. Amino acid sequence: CASSPSVPSYEQYF.